The rows below give T cell receptor beta chains drawn from one sample of a study of cytomegalovirus exposure and HLA in healthy donors. The repertoire was sequenced with immunoSEQ multiplex PCR; TCRdb's copy has only in-frame clones and lacks some. The sample contains some 110,000 clones, roughly 13% of which appear only once. The sample taken for sequencing was PBMCs. The receptor set was obtained from a man aged 35 to 55 in good health and CMV-seropositive. The CDR3 runs from the conserved cysteine through the conserved F or W. The D gene is left open where the match is weak. Clone size is not always given. Where it is, it says once, few, many or a class for expanded clones.

>15|TRBJ2-2|TRBV9|few|TRBD2
TGTGCCAGCAGCCCGCGGACTAGCGGGAGTGGGGAGCTGTTTTTT
CASSPRTSGSGELFF
>13|TRBJ2-5|TRBV5-1|NA|NA
TGCGCCAGCAGGAGGGAGTTTCAAGAGACCCAGTACTTC
CASRREFQETQYF
>14|TRBJ2-1|TRBV2|few|TRBD2
TGTGCCAGCAGTGGGCTAGCGGGAGGCAATGAGCAGTTCTTC
CASSGLAGGNEQFF
>11|TRBJ1-2|TRBV2|few|NA
TGTGCCAGCAGTGGGCCGGGGGGCTACACCTTC
CASSGPGGYTF
>15|TRBJ1-4|TRBV10-3|few|TRBD1
TGTGCCATCAGTGAGGAAGGGGGCAGGTATGAAAAACTGTTTTTT
CAISEEGGRYEKLFF
>14|TRBJ2-7|TRBV27|NA|TRBD2
TGTGCCAGCAGGCGACTCGGGGGGTCCTACGAGCAGTACTTC
CASRRLGGSYEQYF
>17|TRBJ2-5|TRBV7-6|NA|TRBD2
TGTGCCAGCAGCTTAGCTCTAGCGGGAGGGCGGTTTGAGACCCAGTACTTC
CASSLALAGGRFETQYF
>16|TRBJ2-1|TRBV4-1|NA|TRBD2
TGCGCCAGCAGAGCAAGGTCTGGACTAGCGGGAGATGAGCAGTTCTTC
CASRARSGLAGDEQFF
>16|TRBJ2-3|TRBV5-6|few|TRBD2
TGTGCCAGCAGCTTGAGGGCCGGGGCGGGAGGGGATCCGCAGTATTTT
CASSLRAGAGGDPQYF
>14|TRBJ1-2|TRBV7-9|few|TRBD1
TGTGCCAGCAGCCCCCCAGACAGGGTTTTTGGCTACACCTTC
CASSPPDRVFGYTF
>15|TRBJ1-1|TRBV5-4|NA|TRBD1
TGTGCCAGCAGCTTGGTGCAGGGGGCGAACACTGAAGCTTTCTTT
CASSLVQGANTEAFF
>15|TRBJ2-2|TRBV6-6|NA|TRBD1
TGTGCCAGCAGTTACGGGACAGCCAACACCGGGGAGCTGTTTTTT
CASSYGTANTGELFF
>15|TRBJ2-2|TRBV29-1|NA|NA
TGCAGCGTTGGAAAGGGGAGGCAGAACACCGGGGAGCTGTTTTTT
CSVGKGRQNTGELFF
>12|TRBJ1-2|TRBV2|NA|NA
TGTGCCAGCTCCGAACAGTCCTATGGCTACACCTTC
CASSEQSYGYTF
>14|TRBJ1-1|TRBV9|NA|TRBD1
TGTGCCAGCAGCGGGACAGGTCGTTACACTGAAGCTTTCTTT
CASSGTGRYTEAFF
>15|TRBJ2-7|TRBV5-6|NA|NA
TGTGCCAGCAGCCTAAGGGCAGGGCGGGGTGACGAGCAGTACTTC
CASSLRAGRGDEQYF
>19|TRBJ2-7|TRBV4-2|NA|TRBD2
TGTGCCAGCAGCCAAGCTCCCCGACGGGGCGGGAGGGCCTGGTACGAGCAGTACTTC
CASSQAPRRGGRAWYEQYF
>17|TRBJ2-5|TRBV7-9|NA|TRBD2
TGTGCCAGCAGCTCAAGTCTTAGCGGGATAAATGGAGAGACCCAGTACTTC
CASSSSLSGINGETQYF
>14|TRBJ2-1|TRBV2|NA|TRBD2
TGTGCCAGCAATAAACTAGCGGGAGACAATGAGCAGTTCTTC
CASNKLAGDNEQFF
>15|TRBJ1-2|TRBV5-1|few|TRBD1
TGCGCCAGCAGCTTGGAGTCAGGGGGCAGCTATGGCTACACCTTC
CASSLESGGSYGYTF
>12|TRBJ2-7|TRBV29-1|few|TRBD2
TGCAGCGTTGATGCGGGAGGGTGGGAGCAGTACTTC
CSVDAGGWEQYF
>13|TRBJ1-2|TRBV28|NA|NA
TGTGCCAGCAGGCTTGCGATGGCGGGTGGCTACACCTTC
CASRLAMAGGYTF
>14|TRBJ2-1|TRBV7-9|NA|TRBD1
TGTGCCAGCAGCTTAGAGGGGGCCGTCATTGAGCAGTTCTTC
CASSLEGAVIEQFF
>11|TRBJ1-2|TRBV29-1|few|NA
TGCAGCGTTCTCCGGGGGTCAGGCTACACCTTC
CSVLRGSGYTF
>16|TRBJ2-7|TRBV4-2|NA|TRBD1
TGTGCCAGCAGCCAGGCATCCGGACAGGGGACCTACGAGCAGTACTTC
CASSQASGQGTYEQYF
>15|TRBJ1-1|TRBV5-1|NA|NA
TGCGCCAGCAGCTTGGCGGGGGGTGCGAACACTGAAGCTTTCTTT
CASSLAGGANTEAFF